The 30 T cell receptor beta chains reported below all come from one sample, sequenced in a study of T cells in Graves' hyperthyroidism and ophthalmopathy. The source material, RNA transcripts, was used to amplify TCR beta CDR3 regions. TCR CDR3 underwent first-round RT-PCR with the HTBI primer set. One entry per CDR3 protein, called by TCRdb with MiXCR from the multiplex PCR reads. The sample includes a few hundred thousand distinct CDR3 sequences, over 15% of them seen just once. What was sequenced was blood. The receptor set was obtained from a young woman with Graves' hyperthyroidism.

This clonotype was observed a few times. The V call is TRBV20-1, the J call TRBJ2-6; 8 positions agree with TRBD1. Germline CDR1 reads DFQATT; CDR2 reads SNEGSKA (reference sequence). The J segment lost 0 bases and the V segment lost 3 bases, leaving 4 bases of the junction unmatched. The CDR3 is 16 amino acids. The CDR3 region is CSASRDRYSGANVLTF. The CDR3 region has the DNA TGCAGTGCTAGCCGGGACAGGTACTCTGGGGCCAACGTCCTGACTTTC.

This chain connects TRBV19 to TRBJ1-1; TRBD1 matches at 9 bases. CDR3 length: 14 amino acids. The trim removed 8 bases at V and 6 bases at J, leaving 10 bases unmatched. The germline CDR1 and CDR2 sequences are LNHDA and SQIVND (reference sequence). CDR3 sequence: CASVNDRGSPEAFF. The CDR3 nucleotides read TGTGCCAGTGTAAACGACAGGGGGTCTCCTGAAGCTTTCTTT.

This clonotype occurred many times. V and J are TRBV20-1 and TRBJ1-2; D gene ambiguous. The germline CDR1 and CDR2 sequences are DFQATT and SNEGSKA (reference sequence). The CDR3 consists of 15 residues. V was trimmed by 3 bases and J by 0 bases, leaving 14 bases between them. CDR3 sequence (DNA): TGCAGTGCTAGCCCCCCCTTTCCTGCTAACTATGGCTACACCTTC. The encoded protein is CSASPPFPANYGYTF.

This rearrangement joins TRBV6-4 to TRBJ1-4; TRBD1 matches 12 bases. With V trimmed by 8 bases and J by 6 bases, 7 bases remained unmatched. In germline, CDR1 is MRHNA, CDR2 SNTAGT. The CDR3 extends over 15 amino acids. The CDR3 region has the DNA TGTGCCAGCGGGGACAGGGGGCACCAAGATGAAAAACTGTTTTTT. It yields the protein CASGDRGHQDEKLFF.

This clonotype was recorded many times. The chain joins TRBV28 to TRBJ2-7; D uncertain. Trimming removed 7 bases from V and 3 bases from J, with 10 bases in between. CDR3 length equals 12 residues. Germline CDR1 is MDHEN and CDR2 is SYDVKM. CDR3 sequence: CASTSSSYEQYF. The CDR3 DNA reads TGTGCCAGCACTTCGAGCAGCTACGAGCAGTACTTC. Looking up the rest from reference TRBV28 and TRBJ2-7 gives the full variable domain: DVKVTQSSRYLVKRTGEKVFLECVQDMDHENMFWYRQDPGLGLRLIYFSYDVKMKEKGDIPEGYSVSREKKERFSLILESASTNQTSMYLCASTSSSYEQYFGPGTRLTVT.

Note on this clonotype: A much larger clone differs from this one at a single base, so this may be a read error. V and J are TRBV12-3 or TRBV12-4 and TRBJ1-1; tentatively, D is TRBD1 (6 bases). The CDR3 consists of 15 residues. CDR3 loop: CASSLRGTLNTEACF. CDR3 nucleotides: TGTGCCAGCAGTCTTCGCGGGACATTGAACACTGAAGCTTGCTTT.

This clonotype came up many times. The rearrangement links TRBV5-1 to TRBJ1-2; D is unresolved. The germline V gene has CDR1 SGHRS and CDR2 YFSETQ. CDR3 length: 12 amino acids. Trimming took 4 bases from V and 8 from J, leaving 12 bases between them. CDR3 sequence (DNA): TGCGCCAGCAGCGTTGGAACCGTCGGCTACACCTTC. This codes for CASSVGTVGYTF.

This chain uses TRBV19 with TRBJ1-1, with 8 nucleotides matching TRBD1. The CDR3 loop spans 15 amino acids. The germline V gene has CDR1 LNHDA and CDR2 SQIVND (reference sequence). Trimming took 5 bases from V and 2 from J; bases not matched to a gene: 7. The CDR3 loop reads CASSSATGANTEAFF. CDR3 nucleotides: TGTGCCAGTAGTTCTGCGACAGGGGCTAACACTGAAGCTTTCTTT.

The chain's CDR3 is CASSPFLRGRGDNSPLHF. The CDR3 DNA reads as TGTGCCAGCTCACCCTTTCTGAGGGGCCGCGGGGATAATTCACCCCTCCACTTT. This chain connects TRBV18 to TRBJ1-6; tentative D call: TRBD1 (5 bases). The V end was cut by 3 bases, the J end by 5 bases, with 20 bases between. The CDR3 spans 18 residues. Germline lookup yields CDR1 KGHSH and CDR2 LQKENI.

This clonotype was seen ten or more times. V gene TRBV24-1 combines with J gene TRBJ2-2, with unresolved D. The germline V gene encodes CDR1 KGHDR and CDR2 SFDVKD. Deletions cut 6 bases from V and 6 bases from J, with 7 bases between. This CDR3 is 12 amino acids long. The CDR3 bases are TGTGCCACCAGTCTCCCCTCCGGGGAGCTGTTTTTT. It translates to CATSLPSGELFF.

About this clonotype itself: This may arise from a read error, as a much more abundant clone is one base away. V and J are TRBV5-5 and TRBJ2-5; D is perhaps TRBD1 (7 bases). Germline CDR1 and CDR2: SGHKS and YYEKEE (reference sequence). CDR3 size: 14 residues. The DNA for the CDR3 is TGTGCCAGCAGCGCGGGACAGATTCAAGAGACCAAGTACTTC. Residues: CASSAGQIQETKYF.

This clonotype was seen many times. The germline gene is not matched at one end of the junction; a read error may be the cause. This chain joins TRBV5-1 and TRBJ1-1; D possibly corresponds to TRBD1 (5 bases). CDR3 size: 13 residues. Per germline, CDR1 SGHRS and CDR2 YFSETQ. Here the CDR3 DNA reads TGTGCCAGCAGTTTAAAAGGGGACACTGAAGCTTTCTTT. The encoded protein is CASSLKGDTEAFF.

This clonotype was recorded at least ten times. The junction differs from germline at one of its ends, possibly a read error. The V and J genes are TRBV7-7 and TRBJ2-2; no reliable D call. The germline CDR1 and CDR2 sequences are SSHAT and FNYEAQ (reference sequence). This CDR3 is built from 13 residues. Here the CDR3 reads CASSLDVGGELFF. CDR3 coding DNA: TGTGCTAGCAGCTTAGATGTAGGCGGGGAGCTGTTTTTT.

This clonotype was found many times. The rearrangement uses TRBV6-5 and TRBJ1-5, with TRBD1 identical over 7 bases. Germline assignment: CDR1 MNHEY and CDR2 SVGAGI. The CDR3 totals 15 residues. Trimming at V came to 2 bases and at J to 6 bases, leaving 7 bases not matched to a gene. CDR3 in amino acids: CASSYTTGRGQPQHF. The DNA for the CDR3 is TGTGCCAGCAGTTACACGACAGGGCGGGGTCAGCCCCAGCATTTT.

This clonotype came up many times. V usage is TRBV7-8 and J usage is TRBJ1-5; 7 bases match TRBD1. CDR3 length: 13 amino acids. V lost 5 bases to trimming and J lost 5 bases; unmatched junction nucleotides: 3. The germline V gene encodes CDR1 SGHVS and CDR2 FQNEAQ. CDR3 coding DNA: TGTGCCAGCAGCCCAACAGGGGATCAGCCCCAGCATTTT. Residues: CASSPTGDQPQHF.

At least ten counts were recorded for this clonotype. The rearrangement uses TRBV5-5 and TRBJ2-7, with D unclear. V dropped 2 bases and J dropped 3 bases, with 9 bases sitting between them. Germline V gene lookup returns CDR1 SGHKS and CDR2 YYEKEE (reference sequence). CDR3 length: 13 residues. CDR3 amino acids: CASSLHPLYEQYF. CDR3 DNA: TGTGCCAGCAGCTTACACCCTCTCTACGAGCAGTACTTC.

CDR3 in DNA: TGTGCCAGCAGCTCAACAGGGGCGGGCTACACCTTC. This translates into CASSSTGAGYTF. The chain employs TRBV6-1 and TRBJ1-2; 7 nucleotides match TRBD1. V lost 6 bases to trimming and J lost 8 bases; unmatched junction nucleotides: 6. Germline CDR1 and CDR2: MNHNS and SASEGT. This CDR3 has 12 residues.

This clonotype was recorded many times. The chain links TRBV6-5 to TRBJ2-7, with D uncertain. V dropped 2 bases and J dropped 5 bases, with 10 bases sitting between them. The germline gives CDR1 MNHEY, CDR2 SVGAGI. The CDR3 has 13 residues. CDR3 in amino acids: CASSYGSVDEQYF. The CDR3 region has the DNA TGTGCCAGCAGTTACGGGTCGGTTGACGAGCAGTACTTC.

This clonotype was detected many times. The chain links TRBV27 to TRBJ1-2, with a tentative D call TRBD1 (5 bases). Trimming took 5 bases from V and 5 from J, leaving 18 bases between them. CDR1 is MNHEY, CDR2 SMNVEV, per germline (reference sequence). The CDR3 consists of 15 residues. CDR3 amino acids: CASSPPGRPRYGYTF. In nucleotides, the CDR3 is TGTGCCAGCAGTCCTCCGGGACGACCTCGTTATGGCTACACCTTC.

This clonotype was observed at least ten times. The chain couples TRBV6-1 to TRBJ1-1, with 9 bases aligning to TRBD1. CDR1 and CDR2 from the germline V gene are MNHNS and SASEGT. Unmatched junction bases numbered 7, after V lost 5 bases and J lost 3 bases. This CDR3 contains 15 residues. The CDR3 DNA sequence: TGTGCCAGCAGTCGGACAGGGGATGGATACACTGAAGCTTTCTTT. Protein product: CASSRTGDGYTEAFF.

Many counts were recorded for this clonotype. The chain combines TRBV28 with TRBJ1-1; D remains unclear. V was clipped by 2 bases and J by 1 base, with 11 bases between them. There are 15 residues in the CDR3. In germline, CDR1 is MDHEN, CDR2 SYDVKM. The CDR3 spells CASSLGDPENTEAFF. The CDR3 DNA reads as TGTGCCAGCAGTTTAGGGGATCCGGAGAACACTGAAGCTTTCTTT.

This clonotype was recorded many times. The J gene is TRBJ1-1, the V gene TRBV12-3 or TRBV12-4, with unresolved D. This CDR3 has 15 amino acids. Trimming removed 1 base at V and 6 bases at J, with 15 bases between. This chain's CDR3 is CASSLEATQTAEAFF. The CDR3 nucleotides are TGTGCCAGCAGTTTAGAGGCCACACAAACCGCTGAAGCTTTCTTT.

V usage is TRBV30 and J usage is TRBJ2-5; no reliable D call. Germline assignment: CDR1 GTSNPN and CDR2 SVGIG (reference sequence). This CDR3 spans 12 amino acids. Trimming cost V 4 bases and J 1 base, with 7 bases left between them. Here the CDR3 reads CAWNGVQETQYF. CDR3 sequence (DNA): TGTGCCTGGAACGGAGTCCAAGAGACCCAGTACTTC.

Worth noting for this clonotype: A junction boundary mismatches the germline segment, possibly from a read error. The CDR3 is CASSLDSRVIGNTDAFF. The CDR3 DNA reads TGTGCCAGCAGCCTGGACTCCAGGGTGATTGGGAACACTGATGCTTTCTTT. The gene calls are TRBV12-3 or TRBV12-4 and TRBJ1-1; D possibly corresponds to TRBD1 (5 bases). The CDR3 has 17 residues.

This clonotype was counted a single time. CDR3 protein: CASSRGGGEQYF. CDR3 sequence (DNA): TGTGCCAGCAGCCGAGGGGGTGGCGAGCAGTACTTC. V usage is TRBV11-2 and J usage is TRBJ2-7; weak D call: TRBD1 (6 bases). Trimming pared 5 bases from V and 6 bases from J, leaving 11 bases between. The CDR3 extends over 12 amino acids. Germline CDR1 is SGHAT and CDR2 is FQNNGV.

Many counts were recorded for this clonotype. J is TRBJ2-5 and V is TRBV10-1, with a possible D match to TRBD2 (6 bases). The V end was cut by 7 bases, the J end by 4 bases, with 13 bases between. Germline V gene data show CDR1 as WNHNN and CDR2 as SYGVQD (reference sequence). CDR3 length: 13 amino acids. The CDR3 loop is CASTDRESETQYF. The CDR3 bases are TGCGCCAGCACCGACCGGGAGTCAGAGACCCAGTACTTC.

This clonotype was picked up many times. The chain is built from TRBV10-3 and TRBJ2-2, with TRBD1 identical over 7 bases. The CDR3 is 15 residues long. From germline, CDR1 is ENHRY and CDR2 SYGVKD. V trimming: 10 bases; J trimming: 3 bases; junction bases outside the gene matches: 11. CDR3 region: CATLTGRIDTGELFF. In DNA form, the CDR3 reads TGTGCCACCTTGACAGGGCGGATCGACACCGGGGAGCTGTTTTTT.

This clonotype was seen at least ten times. In DNA, the CDR3 is TGTGCCAGCAGTGAATGGACTAACACAGATACGCAGTATTTT. Translated: CASSEWTNTDTQYF. The gene calls are TRBV6-1 and TRBJ2-3, with a weak D call TRBD2 (6 bases). The germline V gene encodes CDR1 MNHNS and CDR2 SASEGT. Trimming took off 2 bases at V and 2 bases at J, with 8 bases between the two ends. This CDR3 spans 14 amino acids.

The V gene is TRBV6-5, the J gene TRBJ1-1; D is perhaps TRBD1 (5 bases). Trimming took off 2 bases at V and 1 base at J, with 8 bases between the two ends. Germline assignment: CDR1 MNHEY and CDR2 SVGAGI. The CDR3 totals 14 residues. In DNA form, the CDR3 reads TGTGCCAGCAGTTACAGGACACCGAACACTGAAGCTTTCTTT. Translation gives CASSYRTPNTEAFF.

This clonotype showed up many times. The CDR3 spells CSATGLFRTETQYF. CDR3 nucleotide sequence: TGCAGTGCAACCGGGCTTTTTAGGACCGAGACCCAGTACTTC. The chain uses TRBV20-1 and TRBJ2-5; no clear D. This CDR3 comprises 14 residues. The V and J ends lost 6 bases and 5 bases respectively, with 19 bases between them. The germline V gene has CDR1 DFQATT and CDR2 SNEGSKA (reference sequence).